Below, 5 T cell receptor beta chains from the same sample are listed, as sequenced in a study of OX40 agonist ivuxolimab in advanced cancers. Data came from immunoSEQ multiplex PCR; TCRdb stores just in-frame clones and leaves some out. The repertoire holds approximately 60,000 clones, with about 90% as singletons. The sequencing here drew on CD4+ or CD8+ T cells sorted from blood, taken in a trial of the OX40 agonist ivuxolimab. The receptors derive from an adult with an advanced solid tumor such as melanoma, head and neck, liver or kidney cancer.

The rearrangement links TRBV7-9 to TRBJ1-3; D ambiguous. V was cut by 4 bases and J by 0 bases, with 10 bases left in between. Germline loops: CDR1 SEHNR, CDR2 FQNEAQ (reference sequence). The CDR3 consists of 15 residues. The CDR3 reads CASSYLTSSGNTIYF. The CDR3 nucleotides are TGTGCCAGCAGCTACCTTACGAGCTCTGGAAACACCATATATTTT.

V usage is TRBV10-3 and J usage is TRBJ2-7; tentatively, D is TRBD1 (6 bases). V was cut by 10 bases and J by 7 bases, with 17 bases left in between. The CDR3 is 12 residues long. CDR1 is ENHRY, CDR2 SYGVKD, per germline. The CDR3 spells CASTTGIGEQYF. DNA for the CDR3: TGTGCCAGCACGACAGGAATAGGGGAGCAGTACTTC.

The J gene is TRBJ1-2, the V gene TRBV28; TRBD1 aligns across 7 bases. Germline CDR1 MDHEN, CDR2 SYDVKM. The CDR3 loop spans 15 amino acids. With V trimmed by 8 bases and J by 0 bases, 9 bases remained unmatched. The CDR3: CASFAGGPANYGYTF. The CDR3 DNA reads TGTGCCAGCTTCGCAGGGGGACCAGCTAACTATGGCTACACCTTC.

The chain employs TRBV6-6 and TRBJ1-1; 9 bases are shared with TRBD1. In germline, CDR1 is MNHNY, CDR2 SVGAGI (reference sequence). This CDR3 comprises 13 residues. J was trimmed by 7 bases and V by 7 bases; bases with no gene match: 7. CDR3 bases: TGTGCCAGCAATACAGGACAGGGGATTGAAGCTTTCTTT. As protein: CASNTGQGIEAFF.

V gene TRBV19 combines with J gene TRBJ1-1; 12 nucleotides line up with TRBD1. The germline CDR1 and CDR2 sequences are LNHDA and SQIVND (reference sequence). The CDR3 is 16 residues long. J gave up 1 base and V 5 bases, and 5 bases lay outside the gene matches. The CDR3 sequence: CASSGDRGQGNTEAFF. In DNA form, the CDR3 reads TGTGCCAGTAGTGGGGACAGGGGGCAGGGGAACACTGAAGCTTTCTTT.